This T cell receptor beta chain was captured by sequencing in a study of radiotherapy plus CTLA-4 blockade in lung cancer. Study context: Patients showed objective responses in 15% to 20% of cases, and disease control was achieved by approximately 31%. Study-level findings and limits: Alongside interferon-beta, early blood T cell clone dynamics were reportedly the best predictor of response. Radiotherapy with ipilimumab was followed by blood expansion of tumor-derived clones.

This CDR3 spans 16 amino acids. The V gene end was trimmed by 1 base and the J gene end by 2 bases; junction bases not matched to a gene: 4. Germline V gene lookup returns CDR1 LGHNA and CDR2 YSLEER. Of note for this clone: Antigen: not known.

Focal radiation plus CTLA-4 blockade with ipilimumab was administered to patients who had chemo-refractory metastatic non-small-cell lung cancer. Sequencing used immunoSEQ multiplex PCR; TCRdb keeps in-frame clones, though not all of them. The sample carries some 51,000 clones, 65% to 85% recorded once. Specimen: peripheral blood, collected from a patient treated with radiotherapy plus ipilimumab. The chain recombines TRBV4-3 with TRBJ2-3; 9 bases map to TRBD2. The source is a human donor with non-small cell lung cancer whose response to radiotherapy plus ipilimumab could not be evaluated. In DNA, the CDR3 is TGCGCCAGCAGCCAAGCTGCTAGCGGGGACACAGATACGCAGTATTTT. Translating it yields CASSQAASGDTDTQYF.